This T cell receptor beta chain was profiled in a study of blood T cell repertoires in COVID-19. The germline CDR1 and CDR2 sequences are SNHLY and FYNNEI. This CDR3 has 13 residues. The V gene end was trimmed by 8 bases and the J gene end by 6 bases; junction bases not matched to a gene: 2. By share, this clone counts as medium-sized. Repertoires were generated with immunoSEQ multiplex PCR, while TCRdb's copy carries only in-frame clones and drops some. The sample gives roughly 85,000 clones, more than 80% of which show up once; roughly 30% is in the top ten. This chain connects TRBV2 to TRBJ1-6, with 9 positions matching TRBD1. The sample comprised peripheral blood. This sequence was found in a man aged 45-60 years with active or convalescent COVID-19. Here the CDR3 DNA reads TGTGCCAGCCGGGACAGGGTTAATTCACCCCTCCACTTT. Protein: CASRDRVNSPLHF.